This T cell receptor beta chain derives from a study of T cells after yellow fever vaccination. Study-wide points: Subsequent to the booster, the majority of primary-vaccination clones reappeared (96% CD4, 88% CD8). The secondary response peaked faster, at day 5 versus 15, but was weaker. Repertoires obtained by FACS sorting could include abundant clonotypes that entered as contaminants from the bulk population.

There are a few counts of this clonotype. Antigen: not known. The CDR3 has 13 amino acids. Trimming removed 7 bases from V and 14 bases from J, with 21 bases in between. Germline loops: CDR1 KGHSH, CDR2 LQKENI. TCRdb reprocessed the 5' RACE reads via MiXCR and lists one record per CDR3 protein. The sample gives some 240,000 distinct CDR3 sequences, around 5.3% of which show up once; around 3.5% is in the top ten. The sequence was obtained from a man aged 18 to 29 who received the YFV17D yellow fever vaccine. This chain links TRBV18 with TRBJ2-1, with D possibly TRBD2 on 5 matching bases. The starting material was CD4+ T cells sorted from PBMCs, obtained on the day of the yellow fever booster vaccination. The CDR3 DNA reads TGTGCCAGCTTAGAGTCCGTAGGAGGAAAGAAGTTCTTC. It encodes CASLESVGGKKFF.